The rows below give T cell receptor beta chains drawn from one sample of a study of shared clonotypes between healthy human individuals. This table comes from immunoSEQ multiplex PCR, and its TCRdb copy is limited to in-frame clones, with some not included. This sample has some 1.5 million clones, with under 99% found just once. The material sequenced was naive CD4+ T cells sorted from blood. The origin of the receptors is a man aged 30 to 45 in good health. The CDR3 runs from the conserved cysteine through the conserved F or W. A D gene is named only where the DNA matches it firmly. The size of a clone is reported for some rows only, either as once, few or many, or as a class for expanded clones.

TRBV28	TRBD1	TRBJ2-1	.	CASSPMRPTGNNEQFF	TGTGCCAGCAGTCCTATGAGGCCGACAGGGAACAATGAGCAGTTCTTC
TRBV5-1	.	TRBJ2-5	.	CASSLAPNQETQYF	TGCGCCAGCAGCTTGGCTCCAAACCAAGAGACCCAGTACTTC
TRBV14	TRBD2	TRBJ2-2	.	CASSHRPGLASTGELFF	TGTGCCAGCAGCCATCGACCGGGACTAGCGAGCACCGGGGAGCTGTTTTTT
TRBV7-2	.	TRBJ1-2	once	CASSRSSNYGYTF	TGTGCCAGCAGCCGGTCGTCAAACTATGGCTACACCTTC
TRBV9	.	TRBJ2-7	.	CASSFELSPGEQYF	TGTGCCAGCAGCTTCGAGCTGAGCCCGGGCGAGCAGTACTTC
TRBV5-1	TRBD1	TRBJ2-7	.	CASSPGTGFFYEQYF	TGCGCCAGCAGCCCCGGGACAGGGTTTTTCTACGAGCAGTACTTC
TRBV6-4	TRBD1	TRBJ1-2	.	CASSDTDRGRDGYTF	TGTGCCAGCAGTGATACTGACAGGGGGCGTGATGGCTACACCTTC
TRBV5-8	TRBD1	TRBJ1-2	.	CATPGQGAGGYTF	TGTGCCACCCCCGGGCAGGGGGCTGGTGGCTACACCTTC
TRBV18	.	TRBJ1-1	.	CASSPPGLTNTEAFF	TGTGCCAGCTCACCACCGGGACTCACGAACACTGAAGCTTTCTTT
TRBV5-1	.	TRBJ2-1	.	CASSPPSWREQFF	TGCGCCAGCAGCCCGCCCTCTTGGCGGGAGCAGTTCTTC
TRBV27	.	TRBJ2-7	.	CASSFRTLPGSYEQYF	TGTGCCAGCAGTTTTCGAACCCTACCTGGGTCCTACGAGCAGTACTTC
TRBV4-3	.	TRBJ2-2	.	CASSQVGGQYTGELFF	TGCGCCAGCAGCCAAGTGGGAGGACAGTACACCGGGGAGCTGTTTTTT
TRBV28	TRBD2	TRBJ2-7	.	CASTMGGLRYEQYF	TGTGCCAGCACCATGGGAGGGTTAAGGTACGAGCAGTACTTC
TRBV5-4	TRBD2	TRBJ2-7	.	CASSQNSGRGYEQYF	TGTGCCAGCAGCCAAAATAGCGGGAGAGGCTACGAGCAGTACTTC
TRBV27	TRBD1	TRBJ1-1	.	CASSPLRGRGGTEAFF	TGTGCCAGCAGTCCTCTCAGGGGGCGAGGAGGGACTGAAGCTTTCTTT
TRBV28	.	TRBJ2-7	.	CASSFNGGGGEQYF	TGTGCCAGCAGTTTTAATGGGGGGGGCGGCGAGCAGTACTTC
TRBV5-1	.	TRBJ2-5	.	CASSSVVPGSGETQYF	TGCGCCAGCAGCTCCGTCGTCCCAGGGTCAGGGGAGACCCAGTACTTC
TRBV5-4	TRBD2	TRBJ2-1	.	CASSQKTSGRYNEQFF	TGTGCCAGCAGCCAAAAGACTAGCGGGAGATACAATGAGCAGTTCTTC
TRBV18	.	TRBJ2-7	.	CASSPPGFSYEQYF	TGTGCCAGCTCACCACCGGGCTTTTCCTACGAGCAGTACTTC
TRBV18	.	TRBJ2-7	.	CASSPASSYEQYF	TGTGCCAGCTCCCCGGCGAGTTCCTACGAGCAGTACTTC
TRBV5-4	TRBD1	TRBJ1-3	once	CASSRGQGTGNTIYF	TGTGCCAGCAGCAGGGGACAGGGGACTGGAAACACCATATATTTT
TRBV11-2	.	TRBJ2-5	.	CASSLGRMTQYF	TGTGCCAGCAGCTTGGGTCGAATGACCCAGTACTTC
TRBV10-3	TRBD1	TRBJ1-3	.	CAISKTGSSGNTIYF	TGTGCCATCAGTAAGACAGGGTCCTCTGGAAACACCATATATTTT
TRBV28	.	TRBJ1-2	.	CAITSISGYTF	TGTGCCATAACCTCGATTAGTGGCTACACCTTC
TRBV30	TRBD2	TRBJ2-5	.	CAWSVGAGGTQYF	TGTGCCTGGAGTGTAGGAGCGGGGGGGACCCAGTACTTC
TRBV6-5	TRBD1	TRBJ2-2	.	CASRQGVNTGELFF	TGTGCCAGCAGGCAGGGGGTGAACACCGGGGAGCTGTTTTTT
TRBV18	.	TRBJ1-4	.	CASSPSPGVTDEKLFF	TGTGCCAGCTCGCCGTCCCCAGGGGTTACGGATGAAAAACTGTTTTTT
TRBV5-5	TRBD1	TRBJ2-7	.	CASSPGGINYEQYF	TGTGCCAGCAGCCCAGGGGGCATTAACTACGAGCAGTACTTC
TRBV28	.	TRBJ1-2	.	CASSFEFGYTF	TGTGCCAGCAGTTTTGAGTTCGGCTACACCTTC
TRBV15	TRBD1	TRBJ2-3	.	CASRDRNTDTQYF	TGTGCCAGCAGGGACAGGAACACAGATACGCAGTATTTT
TRBV18	.	TRBJ1-5	.	CASSQGRPTGRSQHF	TGTGCCAGCTCACAAGGAAGGCCCACGGGTCGGTCCCAGCATTTT
TRBV6-5	.	TRBJ1-4	.	CASSYSGTSNEKLFF	TGTGCCAGCAGTTACTCAGGGACCTCTAATGAAAAACTGTTTTTT
TRBV15	TRBD2	TRBJ2-7	.	CATSRDLLAGVNEQYF	TGTGCCACCAGCAGAGATCTTCTAGCGGGAGTCAACGAGCAGTACTTC
TRBV6-6	.	TRBJ1-4	.	CASTIGGRVYEKLFF	TGTGCCAGCACCATCGGTGGCAGGGTATACGAAAAACTGTTTTTT
TRBV5-4	.	TRBJ2-2	.	CASSFIRGTGELFF	TGTGCCAGCAGCTTTATTCGAGGCACCGGGGAGCTGTTTTTT
TRBV4-1	.	TRBJ1-4	.	CASSQLVGWAEKLFF	TGCGCCAGCAGCCAGCTGGTGGGGTGGGCTGAAAAACTGTTTTTT
TRBV10-2	.	TRBJ2-7	.	CASSLDKTGEQYF	TGCGCCAGCAGTTTGGACAAGACCGGCGAGCAGTACTTC
TRBV5-1	.	TRBJ2-2	.	CASSLVQGGVTGELFF	TGCGCCAGCAGCTTGGTTCAAGGGGGTGTCACCGGGGAGCTGTTTTTT
TRBV11-2	.	TRBJ2-1	.	CASSRSLGGEYNEQFF	TGTGCCAGCAGCCGCAGCCTAGGGGGGGAATACAATGAGCAGTTCTTC
TRBV18	TRBD1	TRBJ1-2	.	CASSPPQGVGGYTF	TGTGCCAGCTCACCTCCCCAGGGGGTTGGTGGCTACACCTTC
TRBV18	.	TRBJ2-6	.	CASSPRAGANSGANVLTF	TGTGCCAGCTCGCCGCGGGCAGGGGCCAACTCTGGGGCCAACGTCCTGACTTTC
TRBV28	.	TRBJ2-5	.	CASSNGQIQETQYF	TGTGCCAGCAGTAACGGCCAGATCCAAGAGACCCAGTACTTC
TRBV5-4	.	TRBJ1-4	.	CASSPGRYEKLFF	TGTGCCAGCAGCCCGGGACGGTATGAAAAACTGTTTTTT
TRBV10-2	TRBD1	TRBJ2-7	.	CASSDGRGLLWEQYF	TGCGCCAGCAGTGACGGCAGGGGGCTTTTATGGGAGCAGTACTTC
TRBV6-1	TRBD2	TRBJ2-1	.	CASSTRAGVENEQFF	TGTGCCAGCAGTACTAGAGCGGGAGTGGAGAATGAGCAGTTCTTC
TRBV15	.	TRBJ2-7	.	CATSREPVYEQYF	TGTGCCACCAGCAGAGAACCCGTTTACGAGCAGTACTTC
TRBV5-1	TRBD1	TRBJ1-2	once	CASTQAPGQNYGYTF	TGCGCCAGCACCCAAGCCCCGGGACAGAACTATGGCTACACCTTC
TRBV13	TRBD2	TRBJ2-2	.	CASSVTFLAGGWANTGELFF	TGTGCCAGCAGCGTAACCTTCCTAGCGGGAGGTTGGGCGAACACCGGGGAGCTGTTTTTT
TRBV7-2	TRBD1	TRBJ2-2	.	CASSLYRGLSGGELFF	TGTGCCAGCAGCTTATACAGGGGGCTTAGCGGCGGGGAGCTGTTTTTT
TRBV27	.	TRBJ1-1	.	CASSPTTFEGGTEAFF	TGTGCCAGCAGTCCGACGACCTTTGAGGGGGGCACTGAAGCTTTCTTT
TRBV11-2	.	TRBJ2-4	.	CASSLGTGSGVAKNIQYF	TGTGCCAGCAGCTTAGGGACCGGAAGCGGAGTAGCCAAAAACATTCAGTACTTC
TRBV5-4	TRBD1	TRBJ2-5	.	CASSTTGRMETQYF	TGTGCCAGCAGCACGACAGGGCGGATGGAGACCCAGTACTTC
TRBV28	TRBD1	TRBJ1-5	.	CASSVIMGQGAYGNQPQHF	TGTGCCAGCAGTGTAATAATGGGACAGGGGGCTTATGGCAATCAGCCCCAGCATTTT
TRBV11-2	.	TRBJ2-2	once	CASSLSGAYTGELFF	TGTGCCAGCAGCTTGTCCGGGGCGTACACCGGGGAGCTGTTTTTT
TRBV4-3	.	TRBJ2-7	.	CASRSSLRGANEQYF	TGCGCCAGCAGAAGCTCCCTCAGGGGAGCAAACGAGCAGTACTTC
TRBV18	.	TRBJ1-1	.	CASSPRAGTEAFF	TGTGCCAGCTCACCACGGGCGGGTACTGAAGCTTTCTTT
TRBV19	TRBD1	TRBJ2-2	.	CASSGRTGGYTGELFF	TGTGCCAGTAGTGGAAGGACAGGGGGGTACACCGGGGAGCTGTTTTTT
TRBV7-8	TRBD2	TRBJ2-2	once	CASSLALAGGAGELFF	TGTGCCAGCAGCTTAGCCCTAGCGGGAGGGGCCGGGGAGCTGTTTTTT